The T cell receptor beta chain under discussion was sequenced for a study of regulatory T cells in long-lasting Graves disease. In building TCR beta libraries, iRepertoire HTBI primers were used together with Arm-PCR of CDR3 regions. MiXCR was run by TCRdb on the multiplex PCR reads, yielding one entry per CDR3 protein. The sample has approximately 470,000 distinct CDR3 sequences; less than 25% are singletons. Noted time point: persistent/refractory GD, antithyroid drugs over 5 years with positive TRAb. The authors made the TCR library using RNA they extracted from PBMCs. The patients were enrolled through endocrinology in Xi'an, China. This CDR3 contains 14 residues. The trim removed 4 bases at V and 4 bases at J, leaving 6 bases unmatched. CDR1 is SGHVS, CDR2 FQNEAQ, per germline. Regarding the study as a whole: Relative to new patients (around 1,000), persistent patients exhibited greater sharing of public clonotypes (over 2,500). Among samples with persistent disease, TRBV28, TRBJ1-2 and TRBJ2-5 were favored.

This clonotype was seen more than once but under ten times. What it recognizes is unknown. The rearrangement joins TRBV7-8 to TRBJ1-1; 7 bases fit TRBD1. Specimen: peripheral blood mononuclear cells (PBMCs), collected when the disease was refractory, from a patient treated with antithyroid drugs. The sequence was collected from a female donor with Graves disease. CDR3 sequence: CASSSGGTVTEAFF. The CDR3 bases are TGTGCCAGCAGCTCGGGGGGGACAGTCACTGAAGCTTTCTTT.